A single sample gave rise to the 5 T cell receptor beta chains below, sequenced in a study of cytomegalovirus exposure and HLA in healthy donors. A multiplex PCR was run with 60 Vbeta primers and 13 Jbeta primers. Measured with immunoSEQ multiplex PCR; TCRdb has only the in-frame clones, and not every one. The data show fewer than 120,000 clones, with about 80% seen just once and roughly 2.9% held by the top ten. The sample consisted of PBMCs. These receptors all stem from a woman in her sixties in good health and CMV-seropositive.

V gene TRBV30 combines with J gene TRBJ2-7, with 7 positions matching TRBD1. The CDR3 consists of 15 residues. Germline loops: CDR1 GTSNPN, CDR2 SVGIG (reference sequence). The ends lost 1 base at V and 5 bases at J; junction bases unmatched: 11. The CDR3 loop reads CAWSGRQGRYNEQYF. DNA of the CDR3: TGTGCCTGGAGTGGCCGACAGGGAAGATACAACGAGCAGTACTTC.

V and J are TRBV28 and TRBJ2-7, with TRBD1 identical over 7 bases. The CDR3 consists of 14 residues. Trimming took 7 bases from V and 0 from J; bases not matched to a gene: 6. The V gene's germline CDR1 is MDHEN and CDR2 SYDVKM. CDR3 DNA: TGTGCCAGCAACACCCGGGACAGCTCCTACGAGCAGTACTTC. Amino acids: CASNTRDSSYEQYF.

This chain connects TRBV6-5 to TRBJ1-2; D unresolved. The CDR3 covers 14 residues. Germline V gives CDR1 MNHEY, CDR2 SVGAGI. V gave up 0 bases and J gave up 7 bases, with 12 bases separating them. The CDR3 here is CASSYSNLRGGYTF. CDR3 sequence (DNA): TGTGCCAGCAGTTACTCGAACCTAAGAGGTGGCTACACCTTC.

The chain has TRBV6-1 and TRBJ1-2; D is unresolved. Trimming took off 6 bases at V and 5 bases at J, with 13 bases between the two ends. The CDR3 sequence is 13 residues long. CDR1 and CDR2 (germline): MNHNS, SASEGT. Here the CDR3 reads CASRESKVYGYTF. For the CDR3, the DNA is TGTGCCAGCAGGGAGTCAAAGGTGTATGGCTACACCTTC.

In its sample, this clone was seen once. The chain uses TRBV10-3 and TRBJ2-3, with 10 bases identical to TRBD2. Per the germline V gene, CDR1 is ENHRY and CDR2 is SYGVKD. After removal of 5 bases from V and 1 base from J, the junction contained 6 bases not matched to a gene. This CDR3 spans 16 amino acids. The CDR3 region is CAISLGGLAGTDTQYF. In DNA form, the CDR3 reads TGTGCCATCAGTTTGGGAGGACTAGCGGGCACAGATACGCAGTATTTT.